This T cell receptor beta chain comes out of a study of blood T cell repertoires in COVID-19. Assay used: immunoSEQ multiplex PCR; TCRdb lists only in-frame clones, some missing. The sample lists about 160,000 clones, approximately 83% occurring once. The CDR3 extends over 17 amino acids. CDR1 and CDR2 from the germline V gene are SGHNT and YENEEA. V lost 6 bases and J lost 2, with 20 bases in between. The chain joins TRBV11-3 to TRBJ1-5; D may be TRBD1 (5 bases). The receptor comes from a woman of 80 years or more with active or convalescent COVID-19. Sequenced material: peripheral blood. DNA of the CDR3: TGTGCCAGCAGTCGTCGACAGTCATTTAGGGGCAATCAGCCCCAGCATTTT. Protein product: CASSRRQSFRGNQPQHF.